Listed below are T cell receptor beta chains from one sample, sequenced in a study of blood T cell repertoires in COVID-19. TCRdb's copy holds only in-frame clones and misses some; the assay was immunoSEQ multiplex PCR. Among roughly 100,000 clones listed, roughly 80% were seen once. The sample taken for sequencing was peripheral blood. These receptors originate from a human donor in a cohort sampled during active COVID-19. CDR3s include the opening cysteine and the closing phenylalanine or tryptophan. D genes are given only for firm matches. Size tells how often a clone was seen (once, few, many) or the class of an expanded clone, and some rows leave it out.

NA | TRBJ1-1 | few | TRBV7-2 | CASSLAIIRNTEAFF | TGTGCCAGCAGCTTAGCTATAATTAGGAACACTGAAGCTTTCTTT
NA | TRBJ1-1 | NA | TRBV19 | CASSSPGRVNTEAFF | TGTGCCAGTAGTAGCCCGGGGAGGGTGAACACTGAAGCTTTCTTT
NA | TRBJ1-3 | NA | TRBV19 | CASTPWRSGAQSGNTIYF | TGTGCCAGTACCCCTTGGAGGTCAGGGGCCCAATCTGGAAACACCATATATTTT
TRBD2 | TRBJ2-1 | medium-sized | TRBV7-3 | CASSLIGGGGNEQFF | TGTGCCAGCAGCTTAATCGGCGGGGGAGGGAATGAGCAGTTCTTC
TRBD1 | TRBJ1-5 | NA | TRBV6-2/TRBV6-3 | CASSYYRGIEQPQHF | TGTGCCAGCAGTTACTACAGGGGGATTGAACAGCCCCAGCATTTT
TRBD2 | TRBJ2-7 | NA | TRBV5-1 | CASSLDVSGAYEQYF | TGCGCCAGCAGCTTGGACGTTAGCGGGGCCTACGAGCAGTACTTC
NA | TRBJ1-2 | NA | TRBV7-9 | CASSELYGYTF | TGTGCCAGCAGCGAACTCTATGGCTACACCTTC
TRBD2 | TRBJ2-7 | NA | TRBV7-6 | CASSLGSSGGVYEQYF | TGTGCCAGCAGCTTAGGGTCTAGCGGGGGAGTGTACGAGCAGTACTTC
NA | TRBJ1-4 | NA | TRBV27 | CASRKQGANEKLFF | TGTGCCAGCAGAAAGCAGGGCGCTAATGAAAAACTGTTTTTT
TRBD1 | TRBJ2-1 | NA | TRBV6-5 | CASSYLSGTGGREQFF | TGTGCCAGCAGTTACCTTTCGGGGACAGGGGGCAGAGAGCAGTTCTTC
NA | TRBJ2-3 | NA | TRBV5-4 | CASTRKVGQSTDTQYF | TGTGCCAGCACCAGAAAGGTCGGACAGAGCACAGATACGCAGTATTTT
NA | TRBJ1-6 | NA | TRBV6-5 | CASSLRQPYNSPLHF | TGTGCCAGCAGCCTGAGGCAGCCCTATAATTCACCCCTCCACTTT
NA | TRBJ2-2 | NA | TRBV9 | CASSVGGVHTGELFF | TGTGCCAGCAGCGTAGGGGGGGTTCACACCGGGGAGCTGTTTTTT
NA | TRBJ2-7 | NA | TRBV5-4 | CASSLYYGQNYEQYF | TGTGCCAGCAGCTTGTACTATGGACAGAACTACGAGCAGTACTTC
TRBD2 | TRBJ2-2 | NA | TRBV6-5 | CASPGGGPTGELFF | TGTGCCAGCCCTGGGGGGGGTCCCACCGGGGAGCTGTTTTTT
TRBD1 | TRBJ1-4 | NA | TRBV5-4 | CASSSKGQGYEKLFF | TGTGCCAGCAGCTCAAAGGGACAGGGATATGAAAAACTGTTTTTT
TRBD1 | TRBJ2-7 | NA | TRBV19 | CASSPQRDRDEQYF | TGTGCCAGTAGTCCCCAAAGAGACAGGGACGAGCAGTACTTC
TRBD1 | TRBJ1-1 | NA | TRBV12-3/TRBV12-4 | CATNRGRDTEAFF | TGTGCCACCAACAGGGGGCGCGACACTGAAGCTTTCTTT
NA | TRBJ2-5 | NA | TRBV27 | CASRTLGSQETQYF | TGTGCCAGCAGAACCCTGGGCAGCCAAGAGACCCAGTACTTC
NA | TRBJ1-4 | NA | TRBV6-2/TRBV6-3 | CASSSHQRTNEKLFF | TGTGCCAGCAGCTCCCACCAGCGCACTAATGAAAAACTGTTTTTT
NA | TRBJ2-7 | NA | TRBV6-2/TRBV6-3 | CASSYSRRGSYYEQYF | TGTGCCAGCAGTTACTCCCGACGGGGATCCTACTACGAGCAGTACTTC
TRBD1 | TRBJ2-1 | NA | TRBV10-3 | CAISGQGDNEQFF | TGTGCCATCAGTGGTCAGGGGGACAATGAGCAGTTCTTC
TRBD1 | TRBJ2-7 | NA | TRBV5-4 | CASTLQGASSYEQYF | TGTGCCAGCACCCTGCAGGGGGCCAGCTCCTACGAGCAGTACTTC
NA | TRBJ2-1 | NA | TRBV5-1 | CASSSAGASSYNEQFF | TGCGCCAGCAGCTCGGCGGGGGCGAGCTCCTACAATGAGCAGTTCTTC
NA | TRBJ1-5 | NA | TRBV3-1/TRBV3-2 | CASSPLGDQPQHF | TGTGCCAGCAGCCCCTTGGGAGACCAGCCCCAGCATTTT
TRBD1 | TRBJ2-1 | NA | TRBV7-3 | CASSSQGPYNEQFF | TGTGCCAGCAGCTCACAGGGGCCCTACAATGAGCAGTTCTTC
NA | TRBJ2-7 | NA | TRBV7-2 | CASSLGAGVYEQYF | TGTGCCAGCAGCTTAGGCGCAGGGGTTTACGAGCAGTACTTC
TRBD1 | TRBJ1-5 | NA | TRBV27 | CASSLSMTGGSQPQHF | TGTGCCAGCAGTTTATCTATGACAGGGGGCAGTCAGCCCCAGCATTTT
NA | TRBJ1-5 | NA | TRBV30 | CAWSVGEGQPQHF | TGTGCCTGGAGTGTAGGGGAAGGGCAGCCCCAGCATTTT
NA | TRBJ2-3 | NA | TRBV7-6 | CASSLQWAGRTDTQYF | TGTGCCAGCAGCTTACAGTGGGCAGGTAGAACAGATACGCAGTATTTT
TRBD2 | TRBJ2-1 | few | TRBV7-9 | CASSFTSGGTHNEQFF | TGTGCCAGCAGCTTTACTAGCGGGGGGACACACAATGAGCAGTTCTTC
NA | TRBJ1-2 | NA | TRBV12-3/TRBV12-4 | CASTQGGGYTF | TGTGCCAGCACCCAAGGGGGTGGCTACACCTTC
NA | TRBJ2-5 | few | TRBV3-1/TRBV3-2 | CASSQDSARGETQYF | TGTGCCAGCAGCCAAGATAGCGCGCGAGGGGAGACCCAGTACTTC
NA | TRBJ1-2 | once | TRBV19 | CASSIGWVGRNYGYTF | TGTGCCAGTAGTATCGGCTGGGTTGGCAGGAACTATGGCTACACCTTC
TRBD2 | TRBJ2-1 | NA | TRBV9 | CASSVGTRAMNEQFF | TGTGCCAGCAGCGTAGGGACTAGAGCTATGAATGAGCAGTTCTTC
NA | TRBJ1-1 | NA | TRBV5-1 | CASRLRGGTATEAFF | TGCGCCAGCAGGTTGCGAGGGGGAACGGCCACTGAAGCTTTCTTT
TRBD2 | TRBJ2-1 | NA | TRBV5-1 | CASSPLAGALNEQFF | TGCGCCAGCAGCCCCCTAGCGGGGGCCCTCAATGAGCAGTTCTTC
TRBD2 | TRBJ2-3 | NA | TRBV18 | CASSPSGGSTDTQYF | TGTGCCAGCTCACCTAGCGGGGGAAGCACAGATACGCAGTATTTT
NA | TRBJ1-5 | NA | TRBV19 | CASSIGAGFNQPQHF | TGTGCCAGTAGTATAGGCGCAGGGTTCAATCAGCCCCAGCATTTT
NA | TRBJ2-3 | once | TRBV19 | CASSIQGTDTQYF | TGTGCCAGTAGTATACAGGGCACAGATACGCAGTATTTT
TRBD2 | TRBJ2-1 | NA | TRBV5-1 | CASSSPRAGGLNEQFF | TGCGCCAGCAGCTCGCCGCGGGCGGGGGGGCTTAATGAGCAGTTCTTC
NA | TRBJ1-2 | NA | TRBV7-2 | CASSLSGAGYTF | TGTGCCAGCAGCCTCTCAGGGGCGGGCTACACCTTC
NA | TRBJ1-2 | NA | TRBV5-1 | CASSLGGSSYGYTF | TGCGCCAGCAGCCTAGGTGGCTCCTCCTATGGCTACACCTTC
TRBD1 | TRBJ1-2 | NA | TRBV30 | CAWSRDRGQYGYTF | TGTGCCTGGAGTAGGGACAGGGGGCAGTATGGCTACACCTTC
NA | TRBJ2-1 | NA | TRBV5-6 | CASSSPLSTNNEQFF | TGTGCCAGCAGCTCCCCCCTAAGTACCAACAATGAGCAGTTCTTC
NA | TRBJ2-3 | NA | TRBV11-2 | CASSGGGGTDTQYF | TGTGCCAGCAGCGGCGGCGGAGGCACAGATACGCAGTATTTT
NA | TRBJ2-7 | once | TRBV2 | CASTPVWYEQYF | TGTGCCAGCACTCCGGTGTGGTACGAGCAGTACTTC
TRBD1 | TRBJ1-5 | NA | TRBV4-1 | CASSQSGTGWQPQHF | TGCGCCAGCAGCCAAAGTGGGACAGGGTGGCAGCCCCAGCATTTT
NA | TRBJ2-5 | NA | TRBV4-1 | CASSQDIGEKYF | TGCGCCAGCAGCCAAGATATCGGGGAGAAGTACTTC
NA | TRBJ2-7 | NA | TRBV21-1 | CASSNGLAHEQYF | TGTGCCAGCAGCAACGGACTAGCCCACGAGCAGTACTTC
TRBD1 | TRBJ1-3 | NA | TRBV7-9 | CASSLYRDSVSGNTIYF | TGTGCCAGCAGCTTGTACCGGGACAGTGTCTCTGGAAACACCATATATTTT
TRBD1 | TRBJ2-1 | few | TRBV6-5 | CASSVDRGRYNEQFF | TGTGCCAGCAGCGTGGACAGGGGGCGATACAATGAGCAGTTCTTC
NA | TRBJ2-3 | NA | TRBV14 | CASSRQARTDTQYF | TGTGCCAGCAGCCGACAGGCCCGCACAGATACGCAGTATTTT